The 4 T cell receptor beta chains below come from one sample, sequenced in a study of CD8 T cells in ankylosing spondylitis. General study points: A motif in TCR beta, a set of about eight highly homologous variants, appeared characteristic of ankylosing spondylitis blood.

These TCRs' antigens remain unknown. TCRdb passed the 5' RACE reads through MiXCR, listing each CDR3 protein once. The repertoire includes about 800,000 distinct CDR3 sequences, approximately 12% of them detected once, and about 0.5% sits in the top ten. The sequenced sample consisted of blood, either unsorted or a sorted T cell fraction (not recorded which). The receptors come from a male donor with ankylosing spondylitis.

This clonotype was found many times. The gene calls are TRBV7-2 and TRBJ2-3; D call uncertain. Trimming took 5 bases from V and 5 from J, leaving 20 bases between them. Germline V lookup: CDR1 SGHTA, CDR2 FQGNSA. CDR3 size: 16 residues. CDR3 in amino acids: CASSPRTQRGRDTQYF. CDR3 DNA: TGTGCCAGCAGCCCGCGGACGCAGAGAGGAAGAGATACGCAGTATTTT.

This clonotype was observed at least ten times. This chain uses TRBV4-3 with TRBJ1-5, with D hard to call. Trimming took 0 bases from V and 6 from J, leaving 12 bases between them. This CDR3 is 15 amino acids long. CDR1 and CDR2 (germline): LGHNA, YSLEER. Here the CDR3 DNA reads TGCGCCAGCAGCCAAGACACTTTTGGCGGTCAGCCCCAGCATTTT. Its translation is CASSQDTFGGQPQHF.

This clonotype was found a few times. In DNA form, the CDR3 reads TGTGCCAGCAGCTTAGAAGGGACGGAGAACACTGAAGCTTTCTTT. Translated, it gives CASSLEGTENTEAFF. The chain has TRBV7-9 and TRBJ1-1; possibly TRBD1 for D (5 bases). Trimming left V 1 base short and J 1 base short, with 10 bases between. The germline V gene encodes CDR1 SEHNR and CDR2 FQNEAQ (reference sequence). This CDR3 contains 15 residues.

V usage is TRBV7-2 and J usage is TRBJ1-1; TRBD1 might be the D (5 bases). Trimming stripped 6 bases from V and 7 bases from J, with 27 bases between. The length of the CDR3 is 17 residues. Looked up from germline, CDR1 is SGHTA and CDR2 is FQGNSA. The CDR3 reads CASSPAAGRALGNEAFF. CDR3 nucleotides: TGTGCCAGCAGTCCCGCGGCGGGGCGCGCCCTCGGCAATGAAGCTTTCTTT.